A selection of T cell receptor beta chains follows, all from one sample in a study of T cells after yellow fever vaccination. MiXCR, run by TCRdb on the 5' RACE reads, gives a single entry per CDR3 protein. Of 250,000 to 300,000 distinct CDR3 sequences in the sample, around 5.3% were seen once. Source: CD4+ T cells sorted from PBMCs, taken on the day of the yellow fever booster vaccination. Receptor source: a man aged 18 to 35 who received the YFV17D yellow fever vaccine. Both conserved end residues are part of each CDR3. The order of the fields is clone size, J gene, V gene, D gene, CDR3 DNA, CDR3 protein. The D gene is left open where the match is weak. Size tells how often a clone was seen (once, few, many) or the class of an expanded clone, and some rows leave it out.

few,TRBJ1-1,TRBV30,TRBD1,TGTGCCTTCCATTCCAGGGGGCGTTGGTCTTTCTTT,CAFHSRGRWSFF
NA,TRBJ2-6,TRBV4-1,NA,TGCGCCAGCAGCCAAGGCTGGGTTGGGGCCAACGTCCTGACTTTC,CASSQGWVGANVLTF
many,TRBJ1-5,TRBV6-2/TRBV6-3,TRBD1,TGTGCCAGCAGGGAACAGGGGCGGCAGCCCCAGCATTTT,CASREQGRQPQHF
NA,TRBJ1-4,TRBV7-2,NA,TGTGCCAGCAGCTTACCGAACCCCGGGGGGGCATCTAATGAAAAACTGTTTTTT,CASSLPNPGGASNEKLFF
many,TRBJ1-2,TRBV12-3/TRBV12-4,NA,TGTGCCAGCAGTGCGGGGTGGGTGGAAGGCTACACCTTC,CASSAGWVEGYTF
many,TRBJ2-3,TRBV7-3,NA,TGTGCCAGCAGCTTACGACGGTCGGATACGCAGTATTTT,CASSLRRSDTQYF
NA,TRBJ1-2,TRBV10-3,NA,TGTGCCATCAGTGACAGCTATGGCTACACCTTC,CAISDSYGYTF
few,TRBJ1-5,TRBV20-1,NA,TGCAGTGCTCCTCGGGCGGGGGGCGTCGATCAGCCCCAGCATTTT,CSAPRAGGVDQPQHF
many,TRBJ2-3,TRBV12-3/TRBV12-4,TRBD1,TGTGCCAGCATCGACAGGGAGCAGGGAGATACGCAGTATTTT,CASIDREQGDTQYF
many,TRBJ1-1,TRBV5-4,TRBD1,TGTGCCAGCAGCTTGGGTGGGACAGGTGAAGCTTTCTTT,CASSLGGTGEAFF
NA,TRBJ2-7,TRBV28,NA,TGTGCCAGCAGTTTATATGCAGGGAAATACGAGCAGTACTTC,CASSLYAGKYEQYF
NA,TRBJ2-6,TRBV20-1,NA,TGCAGTGCTTGGCCGGGAATTCCTTTCTCTGGGGCCAACGTCCTGACTTTC,CSAWPGIPFSGANVLTF
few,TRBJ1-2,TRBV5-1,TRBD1,TGCGCCAGCAGACTGGGACAGGGCGATGGCTACACCTTC,CASRLGQGDGYTF
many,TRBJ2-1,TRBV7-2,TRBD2,TGTGCCAGCAGCTCCCCTAGCGGGGGGAGGCATAATGAGCAGTTCTTC,CASSSPSGGRHNEQFF
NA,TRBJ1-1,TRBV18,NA,TGTGCCAGCTCACCAGGACTCCGTGAAGCTTTCTTT,CASSPGLREAFF
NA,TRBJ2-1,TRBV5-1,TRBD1,TGCGCCAGCCGCGCCCGGGGACAGGGGTACAATGAGCAGTTCTTC,CASRARGQGYNEQFF
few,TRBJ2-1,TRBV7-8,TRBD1,TGTGCCAGCAGCGCACAGGGGAGCTCCTACAATGAGCAGTTCTTC,CASSAQGSSYNEQFF
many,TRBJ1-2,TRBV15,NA,TGTGCCACCAGCAGAGCGAACTATGGCTACACCTTC,CATSRANYGYTF
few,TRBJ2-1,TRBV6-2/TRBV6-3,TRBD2,TGTGCCAGCAGCCCTAGCGGGGGGGCGGATGAGCAGTTCTTC,CASSPSGGADEQFF
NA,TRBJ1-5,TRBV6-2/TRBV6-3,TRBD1,TGTGCCAGCAGTTACCACGGACAGGGAAATCAGCCCCAGCATTTT,CASSYHGQGNQPQHF
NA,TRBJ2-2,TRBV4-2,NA,TGTGCCAGCAGCCAAATAGCCGGGGAGCTGTTTTTT,CASSQIAGELFF
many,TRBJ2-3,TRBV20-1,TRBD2,TGCAGTGCCACTCTAGCGGGGGGGAGCACAGATACGCAGTATTTT,CSATLAGGSTDTQYF
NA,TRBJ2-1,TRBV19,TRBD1,TGTGCCAGTAGTATAAGTTCCATGGGCAGGGGGAGTGGTAATGAGCAGTTCTTC,CASSISSMGRGSGNEQFF
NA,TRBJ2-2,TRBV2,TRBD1,TGTGCCAGCAGAGGGACAGGGGGGACCGGGGAGCTGTTTTTT,CASRGTGGTGELFF
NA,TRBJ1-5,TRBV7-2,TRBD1,TGTGCCAGCAGCCTAAAGACTTTTGACAGGGGCAATCAGCCCCAGCATTTT,CASSLKTFDRGNQPQHF
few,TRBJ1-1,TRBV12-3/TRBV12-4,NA,TGTGCCAGCAGGCCGCGGGCAATGATGAACACTGAAGCTTTCTTT,CASRPRAMMNTEAFF
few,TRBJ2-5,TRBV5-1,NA,TGCGCCAGCAGACCCACTACTTCTGCCGGGGAGACCCAGTACTTC,CASRPTTSAGETQYF
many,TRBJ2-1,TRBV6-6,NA,TGTGCCAGCAGTTACGGAGGCGGGGGCCCCTACAATGAGCAGTTCTTC,CASSYGGGGPYNEQFF
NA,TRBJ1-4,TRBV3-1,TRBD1,TGTGCCAGCAGCCACAGGGACAGTGAAAAACTGTTTTTT,CASSHRDSEKLFF
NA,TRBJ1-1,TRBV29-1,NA,TGCAGCGTTCGTCCTCCTCCCATGAACACTGAAGCTTTCTTT,CSVRPPPMNTEAFF
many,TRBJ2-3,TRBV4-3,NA,TGCGCCAGCAGCCCGGTAAGCCGGGCAGATACGCAGTATTTT,CASSPVSRADTQYF
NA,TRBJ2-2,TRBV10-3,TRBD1,TGTGCCATCCGACACCCCCCAAACAGGGGGGCCGGGGAGCTGTTTTTT,CAIRHPPNRGAGELFF
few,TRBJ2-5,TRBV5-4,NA,TGTGCCAGCAGCTTGGGGCCTCTGGACCAAGAGACCCAGTACTTC,CASSLGPLDQETQYF
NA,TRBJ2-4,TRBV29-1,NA,TGCAGCCCCCCCGTGGGTGCCAAAAACATTCAGTACTTC,CSPPVGAKNIQYF
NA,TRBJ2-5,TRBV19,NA,TGTGCCATCCCGGGACATCGGCAAGAGACCCAGTACTTC,CAIPGHRQETQYF
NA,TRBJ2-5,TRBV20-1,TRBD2,TGCAGTGCTAGAGGGGGACTAAAGATGGTGGAGACCCAGTACTTC,CSARGGLKMVETQYF
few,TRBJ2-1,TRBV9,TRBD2,TGTGCCAGCAGCGTGAGACTAGCGGAGTACAATGAGCAGTTCTTC,CASSVRLAEYNEQFF
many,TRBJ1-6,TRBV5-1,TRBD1,TGCGCCAGCAGCCAGAGCGGGACAGGGGGATTTTCACCCCTCCACTTT,CASSQSGTGGFSPLHF
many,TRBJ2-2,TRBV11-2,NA,TGTGCCAGCAGCTTACGTCTAGTGGACACCGGGGAGCTGTTTTTT,CASSLRLVDTGELFF
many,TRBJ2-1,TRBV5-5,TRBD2,TGTGCCAGCAGCCGCGTTCGGGCGGGGGTCTACAATGAGCAGTTCTTC,CASSRVRAGVYNEQFF
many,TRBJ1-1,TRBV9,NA,TGTGCCAGCAGCGTAGAGGGGAACACTGAAGCTTTCTTT,CASSVEGNTEAFF
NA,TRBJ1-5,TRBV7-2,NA,TGTGCCAGCGGCCTCAGGGGAAGGGAGCAGCCCCAGCATTTT,CASGLRGREQPQHF
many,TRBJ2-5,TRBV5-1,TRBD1,TGCGCCAGCAGCTTAGTTCCAGGGGGCGGTGAGACCCAGTACTTC,CASSLVPGGGETQYF
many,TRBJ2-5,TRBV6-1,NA,TGTGCCAGCAGTGAAATTTGGGGGGAGACCCAGTACTTC,CASSEIWGETQYF
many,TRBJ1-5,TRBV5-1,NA,TGCGCCAGCCAGCTTTTACCAGGGCAGGGTCAGCCCCAGCATTTT,CASQLLPGQGQPQHF
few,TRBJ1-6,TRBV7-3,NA,TGTGCCAGCAGCTTCAATAATTCACCCCTCCACTTT,CASSFNNSPLHF
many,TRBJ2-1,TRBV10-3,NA,TGTGCCATCAGTGAAGGCGGTAACAATGAGCAGTTCTTC,CAISEGGNNEQFF
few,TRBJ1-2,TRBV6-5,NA,TGTGCCAGCAGACGTTCCGGGAGTAACTATGGCTACACCTTC,CASRRSGSNYGYTF
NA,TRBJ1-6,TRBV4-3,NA,TGCGCCAGCAGCCTCGGCGGGGGACGGTCTAATTCACCCCTCCACTTT,CASSLGGGRSNSPLHF
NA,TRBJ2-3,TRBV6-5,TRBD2,TGTGCCAGCAGTTTCACGACTAGCGGGGGGTCCACAGATACGCAGTATTTT,CASSFTTSGGSTDTQYF
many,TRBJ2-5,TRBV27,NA,TGTGCCAGCAGTCTGAACTGGGGCAGGGCGGAGACCCAGTACTTC,CASSLNWGRAETQYF
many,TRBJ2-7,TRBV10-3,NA,TGTGCCATCAGTCACGGAGTCTCGCCTTCCTACGAGCAGTACTTC,CAISHGVSPSYEQYF
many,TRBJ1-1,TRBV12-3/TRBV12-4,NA,TGTGCCAGCAGGGAGTTTCGGGGAGGCGGGACTGAAGCTTTCTTT,CASREFRGGGTEAFF
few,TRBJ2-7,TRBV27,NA,TGTGCCAGCAGTCCGCGAGGGTCGGCCTACGAGCAGTACTTC,CASSPRGSAYEQYF
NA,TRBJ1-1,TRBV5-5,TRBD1,TGTGCCAGCAGCTTTGGACAGGGAGTCCCCCTCACTGAAGCTTTCTTT,CASSFGQGVPLTEAFF